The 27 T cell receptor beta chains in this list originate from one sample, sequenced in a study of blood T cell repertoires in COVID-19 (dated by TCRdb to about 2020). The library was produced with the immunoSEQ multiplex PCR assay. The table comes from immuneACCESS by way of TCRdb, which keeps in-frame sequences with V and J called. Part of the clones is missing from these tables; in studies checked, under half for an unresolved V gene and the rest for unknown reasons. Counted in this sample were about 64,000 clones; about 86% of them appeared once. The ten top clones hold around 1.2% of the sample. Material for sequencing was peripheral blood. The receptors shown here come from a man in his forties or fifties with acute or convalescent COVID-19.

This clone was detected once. Here the CDR3 reads CASSQMNTEAFF. Here the CDR3 DNA reads TGTGCCAGCAGCCAGATGAACACTGAAGCTTTCTTT. The J gene is TRBJ1-1, the V gene TRBV11-2, with no clear D. CDR3 size: 12 residues. Germline-derived CDR1 and CDR2 are SGHAT and FQNNGV. V lost 5 bases and J lost 0, with 4 bases in between.

The CDR3 nucleotides are TGTGCCAGCAGCTTGAGCTCCTACAATGAGCAGTTCTTC. Translation: CASSLSSYNEQFF. The V gene is TRBV28, the J gene TRBJ2-1, with unresolved D. Germline-derived CDR1 and CDR2 are MDHEN and SYDVKM. The CDR3 consists of 13 residues. V shed 6 bases and J shed 0 bases, with 6 bases lying between them.

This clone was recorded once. The CDR3 sequence: CASSRDRVNTEAFF. The CDR3 bases are TGTGCCAGCAGTCGCGACAGGGTAAACACTGAAGCTTTCTTT. The V gene is TRBV27, the J gene TRBJ1-1, with 7 nucleotides matching TRBD1. Germline lookup yields CDR1 MNHEY and CDR2 SMNVEV (reference sequence). The CDR3 covers 14 residues. Unmatched junction bases numbered 5, after V lost 5 bases and J lost 2 bases.

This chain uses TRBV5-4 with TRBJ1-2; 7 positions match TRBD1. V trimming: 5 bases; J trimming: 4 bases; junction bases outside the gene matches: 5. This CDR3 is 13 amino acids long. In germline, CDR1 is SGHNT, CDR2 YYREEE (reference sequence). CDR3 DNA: TGTGCCAGCAGGGGGACAGCAAGCTATGGCTACACCTTC. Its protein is CASRGTASYGYTF.

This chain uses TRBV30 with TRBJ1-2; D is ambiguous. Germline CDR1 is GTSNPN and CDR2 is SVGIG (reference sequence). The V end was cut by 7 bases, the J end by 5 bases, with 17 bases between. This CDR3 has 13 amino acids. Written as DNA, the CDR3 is TGTGCCTTTAAACGGGAAAGCGTTTATGGCTACACCTTC. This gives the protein CAFKRESVYGYTF.

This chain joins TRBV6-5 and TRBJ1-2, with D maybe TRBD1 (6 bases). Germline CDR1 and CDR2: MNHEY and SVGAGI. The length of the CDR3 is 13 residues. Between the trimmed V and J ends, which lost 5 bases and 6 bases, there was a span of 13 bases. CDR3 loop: CASSPEGVDGYTF. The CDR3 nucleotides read TGTGCCAGCAGTCCCGAGGGGGTCGATGGCTACACCTTC.

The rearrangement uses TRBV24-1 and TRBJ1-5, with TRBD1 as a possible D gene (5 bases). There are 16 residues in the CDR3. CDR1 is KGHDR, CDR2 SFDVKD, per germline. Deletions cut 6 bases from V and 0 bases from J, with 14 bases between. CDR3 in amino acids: CATSFGGALSNQPQHF. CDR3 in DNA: TGTGCCACCAGTTTCGGAGGGGCCCTTAGCAATCAGCCCCAGCATTTT.

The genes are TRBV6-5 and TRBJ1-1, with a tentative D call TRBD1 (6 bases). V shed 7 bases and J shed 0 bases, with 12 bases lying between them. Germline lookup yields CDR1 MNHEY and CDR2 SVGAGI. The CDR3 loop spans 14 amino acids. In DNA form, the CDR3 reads TGTGCCAGCAAGACGACAGGTGTGAACACTGAAGCTTTCTTT. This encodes CASKTTGVNTEAFF.

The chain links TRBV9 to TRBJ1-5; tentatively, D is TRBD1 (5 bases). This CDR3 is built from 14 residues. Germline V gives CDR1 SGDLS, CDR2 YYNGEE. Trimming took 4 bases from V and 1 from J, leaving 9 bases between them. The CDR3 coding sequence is TGTGCCAGCAGCCTGGGGGGAAGCAATCAGCCCCAGCATTTT. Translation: CASSLGGSNQPQHF.

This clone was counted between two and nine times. This chain's CDR3 is CASSFGGGGLGNQPQHF. The CDR3 DNA is TGTGCCAGCAGTTTCGGTGGGGGGGGCTTAGGCAATCAGCCCCAGCATTTT. The chain combines TRBV28 with TRBJ1-5; D possibly corresponds to TRBD1 (6 bases). V lost 3 bases and J lost 2, with 17 bases in between. Germline lookup yields CDR1 MDHEN and CDR2 SYDVKM. The CDR3 covers 17 residues.

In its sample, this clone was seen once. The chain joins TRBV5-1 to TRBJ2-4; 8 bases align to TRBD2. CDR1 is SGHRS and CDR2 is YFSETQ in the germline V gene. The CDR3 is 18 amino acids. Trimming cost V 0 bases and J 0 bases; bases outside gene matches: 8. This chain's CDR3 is CASSLEAGVGIAKNIQYF. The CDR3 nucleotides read TGCGCCAGCAGCTTGGAAGCGGGGGTGGGGATAGCCAAAAACATTCAGTACTTC. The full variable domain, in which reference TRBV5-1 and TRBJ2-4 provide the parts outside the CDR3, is KAGVTQTPRYLIKTRGQQVTLSCSPISGHRSVSWYQQTPGQGLQFLFEYFSETQRNKGNFPGRFSGRQFSNSRSEMNVSTLELGDSALYLCASSLEAGVGIAKNIQYFGAGTRLSVL.

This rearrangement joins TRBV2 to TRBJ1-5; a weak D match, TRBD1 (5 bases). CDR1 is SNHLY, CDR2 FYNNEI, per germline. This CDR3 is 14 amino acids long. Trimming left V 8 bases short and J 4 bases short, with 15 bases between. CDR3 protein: CASGFEAGNQPQHF. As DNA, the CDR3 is TGTGCCAGCGGATTTGAGGCAGGGAATCAGCCCCAGCATTTT.

CDR3 region: CASRDTGTGELFF. In DNA, the CDR3 is TGCGCCAGCAGGGACACGGGTACCGGGGAGCTGTTTTTT. The chain links TRBV5-1 to TRBJ2-2; D is possibly TRBD1 (5 bases). Germline lookup yields CDR1 SGHRS and CDR2 YFSETQ. This CDR3 region has 13 residues. V was shortened by 5 bases and J by 5 bases, with 10 bases between the two germline ends.

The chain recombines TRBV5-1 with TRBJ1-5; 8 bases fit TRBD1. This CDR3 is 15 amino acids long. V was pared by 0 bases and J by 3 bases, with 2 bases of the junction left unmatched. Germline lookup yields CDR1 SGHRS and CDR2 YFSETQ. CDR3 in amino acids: CASSLGTGNNQPQHF. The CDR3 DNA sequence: TGCGCCAGCAGCTTGGGGACAGGGAACAATCAGCCCCAGCATTTT. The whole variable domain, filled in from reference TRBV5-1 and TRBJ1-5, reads KAGVTQTPRYLIKTRGQQVTLSCSPISGHRSVSWYQQTPGQGLQFLFEYFSETQRNKGNFPGRFSGRQFSNSRSEMNVSTLELGDSALYLCASSLGTGNNQPQHFGDGTRLSIL.

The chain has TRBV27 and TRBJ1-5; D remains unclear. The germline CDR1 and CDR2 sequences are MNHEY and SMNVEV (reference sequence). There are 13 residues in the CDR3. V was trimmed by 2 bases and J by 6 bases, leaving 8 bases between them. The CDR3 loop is CASSLERAQPQHF. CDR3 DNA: TGTGCCAGCAGTTTAGAGAGGGCTCAGCCCCAGCATTTT.

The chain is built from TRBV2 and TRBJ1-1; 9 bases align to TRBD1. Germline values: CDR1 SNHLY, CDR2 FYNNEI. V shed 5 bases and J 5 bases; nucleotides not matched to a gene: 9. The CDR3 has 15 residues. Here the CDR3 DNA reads TGTGCCAGCAGTCCTTTGACAGGGGGACGAACTGAAGCTTTCTTT. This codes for CASSPLTGGRTEAFF.

Here the CDR3 DNA reads TGTGCCAGCACCGAAGGGGGCAGGTTCGGCTCACCCCTCCACTTT. The encoded protein is CASTEGGRFGSPLHF. The V and J genes are TRBV27 and TRBJ1-6, with 7 nucleotides matching TRBD1. The CDR3 is made up of 15 amino acids. Trimming cost V 7 bases and J 10 bases; bases outside gene matches: 13. Germline loops: CDR1 MNHEY, CDR2 SMNVEV (reference sequence).

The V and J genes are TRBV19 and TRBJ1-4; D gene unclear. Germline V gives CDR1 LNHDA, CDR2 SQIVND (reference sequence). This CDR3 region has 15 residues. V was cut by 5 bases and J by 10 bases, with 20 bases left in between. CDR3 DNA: TGTGCCAGTAGTTATAGTGGAAGGCAACCAGGAAAACTGTTTTTT. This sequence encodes CASSYSGRQPGKLFF. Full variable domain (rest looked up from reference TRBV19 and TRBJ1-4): DGGITQSPKYLFRKEGQNVTLSCEQNLNHDAMYWYRQDPGQGLRLIYYSQIVNDFQKGDIAEGYSVSREKKESFPLTVTSAQKNPTAFYLCASSYSGRQPGKLFFGSGTQLSVL.

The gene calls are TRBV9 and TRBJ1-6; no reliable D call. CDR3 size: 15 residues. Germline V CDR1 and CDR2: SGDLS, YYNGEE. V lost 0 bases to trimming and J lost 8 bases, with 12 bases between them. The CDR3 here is CASSVVGSPDSPLHF. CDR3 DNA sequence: TGTGCCAGCAGCGTAGTGGGCAGCCCGGATTCACCCCTCCACTTT. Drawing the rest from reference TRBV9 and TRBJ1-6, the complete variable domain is DSGVTQTPKHLITATGQRVTLRCSPRSGDLSVYWYQQSLDQGLQFLIQYYNGEERAKGNILERFSAQQFPDLHSELNLSSLELGDSALYFCASSVVGSPDSPLHFGNGTRLTVT.

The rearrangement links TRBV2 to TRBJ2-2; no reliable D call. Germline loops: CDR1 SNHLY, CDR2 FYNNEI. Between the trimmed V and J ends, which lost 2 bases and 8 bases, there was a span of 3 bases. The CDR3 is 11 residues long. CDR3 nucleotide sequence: TGTGCCAGCAGTGAACGGGGGGAGCTGTTTTTT. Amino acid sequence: CASSERGELFF.

The CDR3, as DNA: TGTGCCAGCGCGCAGGTCGAAGGAGATACGCAGTATTTT. This encodes CASAQVEGDTQYF. The chain uses TRBV2 and TRBJ2-3; D is undetermined. CDR1 is SNHLY and CDR2 is FYNNEI in the germline V gene. The V end lost 8 bases, the J end lost 5 bases, and 14 bases lay between the germline ends. There are 13 residues in the CDR3.

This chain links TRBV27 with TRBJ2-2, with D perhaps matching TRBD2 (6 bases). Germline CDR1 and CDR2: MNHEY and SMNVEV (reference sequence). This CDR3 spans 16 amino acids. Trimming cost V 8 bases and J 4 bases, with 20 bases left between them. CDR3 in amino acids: CASFPWRVTSTGELFF. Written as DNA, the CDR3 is TGTGCCAGCTTCCCCTGGAGGGTGACAAGCACCGGGGAGCTGTTTTTT.

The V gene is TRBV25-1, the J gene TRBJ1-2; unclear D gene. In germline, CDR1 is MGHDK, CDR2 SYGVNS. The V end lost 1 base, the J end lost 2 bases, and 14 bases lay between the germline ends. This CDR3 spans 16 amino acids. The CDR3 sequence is CASSESFGRENYGYTF. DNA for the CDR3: TGTGCCAGCAGTGAATCCTTTGGTCGGGAGAACTATGGCTACACCTTC.

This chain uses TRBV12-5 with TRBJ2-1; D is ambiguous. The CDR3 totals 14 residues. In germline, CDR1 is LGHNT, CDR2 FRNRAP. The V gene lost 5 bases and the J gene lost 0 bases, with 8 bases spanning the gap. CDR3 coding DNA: TGTGCTAGTGGTATAGTTAGCTCCTACAATGAGCAGTTCTTC. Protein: CASGIVSSYNEQFF.

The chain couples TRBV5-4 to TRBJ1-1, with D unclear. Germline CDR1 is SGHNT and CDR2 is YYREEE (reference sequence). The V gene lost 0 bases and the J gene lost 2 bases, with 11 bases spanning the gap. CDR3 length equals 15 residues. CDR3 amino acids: CASSLAGYLNTEAFF. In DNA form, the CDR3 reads TGTGCCAGCAGCTTGGCCGGTTACCTTAACACTGAAGCTTTCTTT.

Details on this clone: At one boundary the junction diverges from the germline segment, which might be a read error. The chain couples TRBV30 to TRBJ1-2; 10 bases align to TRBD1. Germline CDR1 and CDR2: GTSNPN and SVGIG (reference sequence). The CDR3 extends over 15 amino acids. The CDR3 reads CACSEGDRGNYGYTF. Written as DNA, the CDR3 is TGTGCCTGCAGTGAGGGGGACAGGGGCAACTATGGCTACACCTTC. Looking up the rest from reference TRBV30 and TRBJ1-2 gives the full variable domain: SQTIHQWPATLVQPVGSPLSLECTVEGTSNPNLYWYRQAAGRGLQLLFYSVGIGQISSEVPQNLSASRPQDRQFILSSKKLLLSDSGFYLCACSEGDRGNYGYTFGSGTRLTVV.

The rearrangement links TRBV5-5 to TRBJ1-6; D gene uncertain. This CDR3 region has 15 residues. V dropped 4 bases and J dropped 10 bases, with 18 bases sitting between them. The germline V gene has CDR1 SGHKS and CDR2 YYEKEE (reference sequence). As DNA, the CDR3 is TGTGCCAGCAGCGCCACCGGGAGTTCGGGGTCACCCCTCCACTTT. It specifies CASSATGSSGSPLHF.